This TCR beta chain is drawn from a study of blood T cell repertoires in COVID-19. As for the study in general: Nucleic acid was either cDNA or gDNA, and it came from T cells, B-cell-depleted T cells, or PBMCs.

As processed by the authors: From reference gene primer amplification, estimates of nucleated cell counts were derived. TCRdb's table, derived via immunoSEQ multiplex PCR, lists solely in-frame clones and lacks some. V and J calls and clone size are given by that table; D and trimming were obtained from the DNA. This sample yields some 350,000 clones, of which roughly nine tenths are seen a single time; 2.5% to 3% belongs to the top ten. With V trimmed by 6 bases and J by 8 bases, 13 bases remained unmatched. The CDR3 has 16 residues. Germline loops: CDR1 SGHAT, CDR2 FQNNGV. The sequence derives from a woman aged 25 to 39 who had recovered from COVID-19. The V call is TRBV11-2, the J call TRBJ2-2; 9 bases fit TRBD2. The sequencing input was PBMCs or T cells enriched from blood (not recorded which). The CDR3 is CASRSPGLALVGELFF. As DNA, the CDR3 is TGTGCCAGCAGATCGCCGGGACTAGCCTTAGTGGGGGAGCTGTTTTTT.